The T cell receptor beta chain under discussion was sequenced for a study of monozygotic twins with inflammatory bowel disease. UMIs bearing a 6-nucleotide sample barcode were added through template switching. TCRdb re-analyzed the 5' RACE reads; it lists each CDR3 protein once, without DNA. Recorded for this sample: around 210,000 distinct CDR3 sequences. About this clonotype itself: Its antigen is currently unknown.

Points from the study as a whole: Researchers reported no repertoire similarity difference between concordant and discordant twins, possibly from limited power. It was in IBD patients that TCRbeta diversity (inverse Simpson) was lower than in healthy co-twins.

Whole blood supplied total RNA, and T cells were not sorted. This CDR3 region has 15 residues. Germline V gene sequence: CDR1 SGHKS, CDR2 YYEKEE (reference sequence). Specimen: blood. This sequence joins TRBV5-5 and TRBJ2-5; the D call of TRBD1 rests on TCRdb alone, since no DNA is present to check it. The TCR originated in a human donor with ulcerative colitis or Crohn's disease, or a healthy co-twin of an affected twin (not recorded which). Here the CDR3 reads CASSRAQGARETQYF.